This passage covers 22 T cell receptor beta chains from one sample sequenced in a study of T cells in localized non-small cell lung cancer. Sequencing used immunoSEQ multiplex PCR; TCRdb keeps in-frame clones, though not all of them. The sample lists 1,700 or so clones, around 20% seen once, with 10% to 15% in the top ten. Sequencing used lung tumor tissue, obtained before any cancer treatment. The origin of the receptors is a man aged 40 to 75 with stage III lung adenocarcinoma.

This clone has only a few counts. The rearrangement uses TRBV11-3 and TRBJ1-4; D remains unclear. Germline values: CDR1 SGHNT, CDR2 YENEEA. Trimming left V 3 bases short and J 8 bases short, with 16 bases between. The CDR3 consists of 15 residues. Written as DNA, the CDR3 is TGTGCCAGCAGCTTTACGGGAACAAGGTTGGAAAAACTGTTTTTT. Translation: CASSFTGTRLEKLFF.

This clone is classed as medium-sized. The rearrangement uses TRBV4-1 and TRBJ2-6; TRBD1 agrees at 7 bases. CDR1 is MGHRA and CDR2 is YSYEKL in the germline V gene. The CDR3 has 20 amino acids. V trimming: 4 bases; J trimming: 4 bases; junction bases outside the gene matches: 19. CDR3 protein: CASSPTRGRVISRGANVLTF. In DNA, the CDR3 is TGCGCCAGCAGCCCCACTAGGGGGCGCGTAATTTCGAGAGGGGCCAACGTCCTGACTTTC.

This clone turned up a few times. The J gene is TRBJ1-6, the V gene TRBV6-8; possibly TRBD1 for D (5 bases). The CDR3 sequence is 16 residues long. In germline, CDR1 is MNHGY, CDR2 SAAAGT. The V and J ends lost 3 bases and 0 bases respectively, with 9 bases between them. The CDR3 DNA sequence: TGTGCCAGCAGTTATTCGCAGGGCTCCTATAATTCACCCCTCCACTTT. Encoded protein: CASSYSQGSYNSPLHF.

This clone occurred a few times. This sequence joins TRBV6-8 and TRBJ1-5; D is uncertain. Germline assignment: CDR1 MNHGY and CDR2 SAAAGT. V was pared by 4 bases and J by 7 bases, with 20 bases between. This CDR3 comprises 16 residues. CDR3 in DNA: TGTGCCAGCAGTTCATATCCGGGGTCCAGAGGGCAGCCCCAGCATTTT. It encodes CASSSYPGSRGQPQHF.

Here the CDR3 DNA reads TGTGCCAGCAGCGCTCTTAAGGGGGCTTTTTACGAGCAGTACTTC. As protein: CASSALKGAFYEQYF. The genes are TRBV11-3 and TRBJ2-7, with 7 bases that match TRBD1. This CDR3 has 15 residues. Trimming cost V 5 bases and J 4 bases; bases outside gene matches: 11. CDR1 is SGHNT and CDR2 is YENEEA in the germline V gene.

Within the sample, this clone is large (0.1 to 1%). The gene calls are TRBV9 and TRBJ1-1; TRBD1 is a possible D gene (5 bases). Between the trimmed V and J ends, which lost 5 bases and 0 bases, there was a span of 14 bases. In germline, CDR1 is SGDLS, CDR2 YYNGEE. This CDR3 has 15 amino acids. CDR3 residues: CASRTEKSLNTEAFF. Written as DNA, the CDR3 is TGTGCCAGCAGGACAGAAAAGAGTTTGAACACTGAAGCTTTCTTT.

By share, this clone counts as medium-sized. The rearrangement joins TRBV11-3 to TRBJ1-2; D not certain. Germline CDR1 SGHNT, CDR2 YENEEA. The V and J ends lost 0 bases and 2 bases respectively, with 7 bases between them. The CDR3 consists of 14 residues. The DNA of the CDR3 is TGTGCCAGCAGCTTAGAATCGGGGAACTATGGCTACACCTTC. It yields the protein CASSLESGNYGYTF.

This clone was counted between two and nine times. The chain couples TRBV5-1 to TRBJ1-3; D unresolved. V was trimmed by 0 bases and J by 0 bases, leaving 10 bases between them. Germline V gene sequence: CDR1 SGHRS, CDR2 YFSETQ. The CDR3 extends over 16 amino acids. The CDR3 here is CASSLDVTISGNTIYF. The CDR3 coding sequence is TGCGCCAGCAGCTTGGATGTAACCATCTCTGGAAACACCATATATTTT.

This clone turned up a few times. This chain uses TRBV23-1 with TRBJ2-3, with TRBD1 identical over 9 bases. TRBV23-1 is an ORF, with its function uncertain. CDR3 size: 15 residues. With 6 bases clipped from V and 1 base from J, the junction kept 5 bases outside the gene matches. The CDR3 loop is CASSLGDRGTDTQYF. As DNA, the CDR3 is TGCGCCAGCAGCTTGGGGGACAGGGGCACAGATACGCAGTATTTT.

The rearrangement links TRBV11-3 to TRBJ2-1; D is unresolved. Germline V gene lookup returns CDR1 SGHNT and CDR2 YENEEA. This CDR3 has 16 amino acids. Between the trimmed V and J ends, which lost 5 bases and 4 bases, there was a span of 18 bases. Here the CDR3 DNA reads TGTGCCAGCAGCCATGACCTCTTCCAGCCTTACAATGAGCAGTTCTTC. This gives the protein CASSHDLFQPYNEQFF.

This clone is medium-sized (0.01 to 0.1%). The chain joins TRBV11-3 to TRBJ1-2; 8 nucleotides match TRBD1. Germline CDR1 and CDR2: SGHNT and YENEEA. The CDR3 runs to 18 residues. V lost 1 base to trimming and J lost 0 bases; unmatched junction nucleotides: 10. This chain's CDR3 is CASSLVPDRVGANYGYTF. CDR3 DNA: TGTGCCAGCAGCTTAGTACCGGACAGGGTTGGAGCTAACTATGGCTACACCTTC.

The J gene is TRBJ2-7, the V gene TRBV6-8, with a possible D match to TRBD2 (6 bases). This CDR3 is 14 amino acids long. V was trimmed by 7 bases and J by 2 bases, leaving 15 bases between them. Per germline, CDR1 MNHGY and CDR2 SAAAGT. The DNA for the CDR3 is TGTGCCAGCAAGAGTGAGATAGCGGCCTACGAGCAGTACTTC. Protein product: CASKSEIAAYEQYF.

The rearrangement uses TRBV7-5 and TRBJ2-3; no DNA check was done on the table's D call, TRBD1. TRBV7-5 is listed as a pseudogene. There are 16 residues in the CDR3. The CDR3: CASSLVGQKSTDTQYF. CDR3 bases: TGTGCCAGCAGCTTGGTGGGACAGAAATCCACAGATACGCAGTATTTT.

This clone was seen a handful of times. The chain is built from TRBV28 and TRBJ2-7, with TRBD1 as a possible D gene (6 bases). V lost 4 bases, J lost 2 bases, and 12 bases lay in between. The CDR3 extends over 14 amino acids. Per germline, CDR1 MDHEN and CDR2 SYDVKM. The CDR3 protein is CASSSPTGTYEQYF. The CDR3 DNA follows: TGTGCCAGCAGTTCGCCGACAGGTACCTACGAGCAGTACTTC.

This clone was observed a handful of times. The chain joins TRBV19 to TRBJ1-1; a possible D gene is TRBD1 (6 bases). CDR3 length: 15 residues. Germline loops: CDR1 LNHDA, CDR2 SQIVND (reference sequence). The V gene lost 5 bases and the J gene lost 0 bases, with 13 bases spanning the gap. The CDR3: CASSSLGQMNTEAFF. The CDR3 nucleotides read TGTGCCAGTAGTTCCCTCGGACAGATGAACACTGAAGCTTTCTTT.

This clone was observed a few times. The chain couples TRBV7-2 to TRBJ1-2; D gene uncertain. The CDR3 runs to 13 residues. Trimming shortened V by 5 bases and J by 5 bases, and 12 bases separated the two germline ends. Germline CDR1 SGHTA, CDR2 FQGNSA. CDR3 DNA sequence: TGTGCCAGCAGCCAAGAACGGGAGTATGGCTACACCTTC. This sequence encodes CASSQEREYGYTF.

The V gene is TRBV30, the J gene TRBJ2-4; TRBD1 matches 7 bases. V lost 0 bases to trimming and J lost 0 bases; unmatched junction nucleotides: 2. Germline CDR1 GTSNPN, CDR2 SVGIG (reference sequence). This CDR3 region has 15 residues. The CDR3, as DNA: TGTGCCTGGAGTGTACAGGGGCTAGCCAAAAACATTCAGTACTTC. The encoded protein is CAWSVQGLAKNIQYF.

This clone is judged large. The chain carries TRBV6-8 and TRBJ2-5; 10 bases are shared with TRBD2. Germline-derived CDR1 and CDR2 are MNHGY and SAAAGT. Unmatched junction bases numbered 10, after V lost 8 bases and J lost 1 base. This CDR3 has 16 amino acids. The CDR3 DNA is TGTGCCAGCTGCTCTATAAGCGGGAGGGCCCAAGAGACCCAGTACTTC. Translating gives CASCSISGRAQETQYF.

V and J are TRBV23-1 and TRBJ1-5; D not certain. TRBV23-1 is designated an ORF whose function remains uncertain. This CDR3 comprises 13 residues. V shed 9 bases and J shed 0 bases, with 9 bases lying between them. The CDR3 sequence is CARARDSNQPQHF. For the CDR3, the DNA is TGCGCCAGGGCGCGCGATAGCAATCAGCCCCAGCATTTT.

This chain joins TRBV14 and TRBJ2-3, with 10 bases identical to TRBD1. J was trimmed by 5 bases and V by 5 bases; bases with no gene match: 7. From germline, CDR1 is SGHDN and CDR2 FVKESK. The CDR3 is made up of 15 amino acids. The CDR3 here is CASSLRQGAIDTQYF. The CDR3, as DNA: TGTGCCAGCAGCTTACGACAGGGGGCTATAGATACGCAGTATTTT.

This clone was seen more than once but under ten times. The rearrangement joins TRBV6-8 to TRBJ2-1, with D perhaps matching TRBD2 (5 bases). This CDR3 has 12 amino acids. Between the trimmed V and J ends, which lost 6 bases and 10 bases, there was a span of 13 bases. Germline values: CDR1 MNHGY, CDR2 SAAAGT. The CDR3 sequence: CASSLGGREQFF. The CDR3 DNA follows: TGTGCCAGCAGCCTTGGAGGCCGGGAGCAGTTCTTC.

CDR3 sequence (DNA): TGTGCCTGGTCTGAAGGGGGTGGCTACACCTTC. Amino acid sequence: CAWSEGGGYTF. The J gene is TRBJ1-2, the V gene TRBV30; D might be TRBD1 (6 bases). V gave up 5 bases and J gave up 7 bases, with 11 bases separating them. Germline lookup yields CDR1 GTSNPN and CDR2 SVGIG (reference sequence). This CDR3 comprises 11 residues.